This T cell receptor beta chain was captured by sequencing in a study of OX40 agonist ivuxolimab in advanced cancers. Blood samples were obtained at baseline, cycle 4 day 1, and cycle 7 day 1. The V gene end was trimmed by 2 bases and the J gene end by 4 bases; junction bases not matched to a gene: 2. Germline V gene lookup returns CDR1 GTSNPN and CDR2 SVGIG (reference sequence). The CDR3 is 14 amino acids. The data were produced by immunoSEQ multiplex PCR, yet TCRdb's version contains in-frame clones alone and is incomplete. The table lists over 70,000 clones, 80% to 90% of them singletons, with less than 8% in the top ten.

The rearrangement uses TRBV30 and TRBJ2-1, with TRBD2 identical over 10 bases. This receptor was taken from an adult with an advanced solid tumor such as melanoma, head and neck, liver or kidney cancer. Sequencing was performed on CD4+ or CD8+ T cells sorted from blood, taken in a trial of the OX40 agonist ivuxolimab. The CDR3 here is CAWSTSGIYNEQFF. CDR3 bases: TGTGCCTGGAGTACTAGCGGGATTTACAATGAGCAGTTCTTC.